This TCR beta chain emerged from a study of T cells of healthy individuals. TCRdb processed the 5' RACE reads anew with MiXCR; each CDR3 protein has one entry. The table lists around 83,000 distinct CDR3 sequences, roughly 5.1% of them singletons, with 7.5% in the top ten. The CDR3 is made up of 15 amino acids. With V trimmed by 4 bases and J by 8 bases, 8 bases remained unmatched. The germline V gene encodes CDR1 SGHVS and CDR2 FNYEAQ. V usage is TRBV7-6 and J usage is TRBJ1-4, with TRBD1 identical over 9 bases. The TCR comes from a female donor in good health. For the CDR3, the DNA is TGTGCCAGCAGCTCAAACAGGGGGCGCGAGGAAAAACTGTTTTTT. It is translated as CASSSNRGREEKLFF.